Listed below are T cell receptor beta chains from one sample, sequenced in a study of cytomegalovirus exposure and HLA in healthy donors. The repertoire was sequenced with immunoSEQ multiplex PCR; TCRdb's copy has only in-frame clones and lacks some. The sample shows approximately 170,000 clones, around four fifths of them seen only once. Sample: PBMCs. These receptor sequences come from a boy aged 2 to 10 in good health and CMV-seronegative. CDR3s include the opening cysteine and the closing phenylalanine or tryptophan. Fields, in order: D gene, clone size, J gene, V gene, CDR3 protein, CDR3 DNA. A D gene is named only where the DNA matches it firmly. Rows may omit the clone size; those that give it use once, few, many or a size class.

>NA|NA|TRBJ1-1|TRBV6-5
CASIRKRAGTEAFF
TGTGCCAGCATACGTAAGAGAGCTGGCACTGAAGCTTTCTTT
>TRBD2|few|TRBJ2-1|TRBV30
CAWSGLAGGNEQFF
TGTGCCTGGAGTGGACTAGCGGGGGGCAATGAGCAGTTCTTC
>TRBD2|NA|TRBJ2-5|TRBV18
CASSPPRGGPRETQYF
TGTGCCAGCTCACCACCTCGGGGGGGCCCTCGGGAGACCCAGTACTTC
>TRBD1|NA|TRBJ2-2|TRBV7-9
CSSSFWAGTGHTGELFF
TGTTCCAGCAGCTTTTGGGCCGGGACAGGGCACACCGGGGAGCTGTTTTTT
>NA|once|TRBJ1-3|TRBV27
CASSPQVSGNTIYF
TGTGCCAGCAGCCCCCAGGTATCTGGAAACACCATATATTTT
>NA|NA|TRBJ1-1|TRBV7-9
CASSPPDEGMNTEAFF
TGTGCCAGCAGCCCTCCGGACGAGGGAATGAACACTGAAGCTTTCTTT
>NA|NA|TRBJ1-2|TRBV6-5
CASSYSISQVDYGYTF
TGTGCCAGCAGTTACTCGATTTCCCAGGTGGACTATGGCTACACCTTC
>TRBD2|NA|TRBJ2-5|TRBV5-6
CASSLEGGSIQETQYF
TGTGCCAGCAGCTTGGAGGGAGGGTCGATCCAAGAGACCCAGTACTTC
>NA|NA|TRBJ2-1|TRBV30
CAWSPRGEGEFF
TGTGCCTGGAGTCCTAGGGGCGAAGGGGAGTTCTTC
>NA|NA|TRBJ2-2|TRBV12-5
CASASPGNRELFF
TGTGCTAGTGCCTCACCGGGGAACCGGGAGCTGTTTTTT
>NA|NA|TRBJ2-5|TRBV11-2
CASSLSSSQETQYF
TGTGCCAGCAGCTTGTCTAGCAGCCAAGAGACCCAGTACTTC
>NA|once|TRBJ1-6|TRBV19
CASSRGRVDNSPLHF
TGTGCCAGTAGTAGGGGGCGCGTTGATAATTCACCCCTCCACTTT
>NA|NA|TRBJ1-2|TRBV6-1
CASSERGPPYGYTF
TGTGCCAGCAGTGAACGAGGGCCACCTTATGGCTACACCTTC
>NA|NA|TRBJ1-1|TRBV5-1
CASSKGLQNTEAFF
TGCGCCAGCAGCAAGGGACTTCAGAACACTGAAGCTTTCTTT
>NA|NA|TRBJ2-2|TRBV5-4
CASGGTPNTGELFF
TGTGCCAGCGGCGGGACTCCGAACACCGGGGAGCTGTTTTTT
>NA|NA|TRBJ2-2|TRBV4-3
CASSQTGHLTGELFF
TGCGCCAGCAGCCAAACGGGACATCTCACCGGGGAGCTGTTTTTT
>NA|few|TRBJ1-2|TRBV6-6
CASSPDLGYTF
TGTGCCAGCAGTCCCGACTTGGGCTACACCTTC
>TRBD2|once|TRBJ2-1|TRBV7-6
CASSLIGGGYNEQFF
TGTGCCAGCAGCTTAATAGGCGGGGGGTACAATGAGCAGTTCTTC